The sequence of this TCR beta chain was determined in a study of regulatory and conventional T cells in breast cancer (dated by TCRdb to the mid-2010s). With regard to this clonotype: The antigen it binds to is not known. There are no base qualities to consult, and no much larger clone falls within one base.

V sheds 2 bases and J sheds 7 bases, leaving 15 bases between their ends. As encoded in the germline V gene, CDR1 is SGHDT while CDR2 is YYEEEE. Inclusive of the bounding cysteine and phenylalanine, the CDR3 is 14 residues long. Of all the DNA, just the CDR3 is kept, 42 bases in frame from base 1. The library relied on PCR. Sequencing used a 454 GS FLX Titanium. Through fastp at Q25 and MiXCR, TCRdb rebuilt clones from the public reads, retaining in-frame beta chains. Rows matching on CDR3 protein sequence are summarized as one entry with the most common DNA and genes. Here the sample has about 1,400 distinct CDR3 sequences; over 50% occur a single time. Approximately 5.1% of the sample is held by the ten biggest clonotypes.

The chain employs TRBV5-6 and TRBJ1-2, and possibly TRBD1, on 6 matching bases. The sample comprised regulatory T cells from blood. This TCR derives from a female donor in good health. The nucleotide sequence reads TGTGCCAGCAGCTTTTTCAGGGGCGAAGGTGGCTACACCTTC. This sequence encodes CASSFFRGEGGYTF. When the CDR3 is completed using the reference TRBV5-6 and TRBJ1-2 genes on either side, the full variable domain is DAGVTQSPTHLIKTRGQQVTLRCSPKSGHDTVSWYQQALGQGPQFIFQYYEEEERQRGNFPDRFSGHQFPNYSSELNVNALLLGDSALYLCASSFFRGEGGYTFGSGTRLTVV.